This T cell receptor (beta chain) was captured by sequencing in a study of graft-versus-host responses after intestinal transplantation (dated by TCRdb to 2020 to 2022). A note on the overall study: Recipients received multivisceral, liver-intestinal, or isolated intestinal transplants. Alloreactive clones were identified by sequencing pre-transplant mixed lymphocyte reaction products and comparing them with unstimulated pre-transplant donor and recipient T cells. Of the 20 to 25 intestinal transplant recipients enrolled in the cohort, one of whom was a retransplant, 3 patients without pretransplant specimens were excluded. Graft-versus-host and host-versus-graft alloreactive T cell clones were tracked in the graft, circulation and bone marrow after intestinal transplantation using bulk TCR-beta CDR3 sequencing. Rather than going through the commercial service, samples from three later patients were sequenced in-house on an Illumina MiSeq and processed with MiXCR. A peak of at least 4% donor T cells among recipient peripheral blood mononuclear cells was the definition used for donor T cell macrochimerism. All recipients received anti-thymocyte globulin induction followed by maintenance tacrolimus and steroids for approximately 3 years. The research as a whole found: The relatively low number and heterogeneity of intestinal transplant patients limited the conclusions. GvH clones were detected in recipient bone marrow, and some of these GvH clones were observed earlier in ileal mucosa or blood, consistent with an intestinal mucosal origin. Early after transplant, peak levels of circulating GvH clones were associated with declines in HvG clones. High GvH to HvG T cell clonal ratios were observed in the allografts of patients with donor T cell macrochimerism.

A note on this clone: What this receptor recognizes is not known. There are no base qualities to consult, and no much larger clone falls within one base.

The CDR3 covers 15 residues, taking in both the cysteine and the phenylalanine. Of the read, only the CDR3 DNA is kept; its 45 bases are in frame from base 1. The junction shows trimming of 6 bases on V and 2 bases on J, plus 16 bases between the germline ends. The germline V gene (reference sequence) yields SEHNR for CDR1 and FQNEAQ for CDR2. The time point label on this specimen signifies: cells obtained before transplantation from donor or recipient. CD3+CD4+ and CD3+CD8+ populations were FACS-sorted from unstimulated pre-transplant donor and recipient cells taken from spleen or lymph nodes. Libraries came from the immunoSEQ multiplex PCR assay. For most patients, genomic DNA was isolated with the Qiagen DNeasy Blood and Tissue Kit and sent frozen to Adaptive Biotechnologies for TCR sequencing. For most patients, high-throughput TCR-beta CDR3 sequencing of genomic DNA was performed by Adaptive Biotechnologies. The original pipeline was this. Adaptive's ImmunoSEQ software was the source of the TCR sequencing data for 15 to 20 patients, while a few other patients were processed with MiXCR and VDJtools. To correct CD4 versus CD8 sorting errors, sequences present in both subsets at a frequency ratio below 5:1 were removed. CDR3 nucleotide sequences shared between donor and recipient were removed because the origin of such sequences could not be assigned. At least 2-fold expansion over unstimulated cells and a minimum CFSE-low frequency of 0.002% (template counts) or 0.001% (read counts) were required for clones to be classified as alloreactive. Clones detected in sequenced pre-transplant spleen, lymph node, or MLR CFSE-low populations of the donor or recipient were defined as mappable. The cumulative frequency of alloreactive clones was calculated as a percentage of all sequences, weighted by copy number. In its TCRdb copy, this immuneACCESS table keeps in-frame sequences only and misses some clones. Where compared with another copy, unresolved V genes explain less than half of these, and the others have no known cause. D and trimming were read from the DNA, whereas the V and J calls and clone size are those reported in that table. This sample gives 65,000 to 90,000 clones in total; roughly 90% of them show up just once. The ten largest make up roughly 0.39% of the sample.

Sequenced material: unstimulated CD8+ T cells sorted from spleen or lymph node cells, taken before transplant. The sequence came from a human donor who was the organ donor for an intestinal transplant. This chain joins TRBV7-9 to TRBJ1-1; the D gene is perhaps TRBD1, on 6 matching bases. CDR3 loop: CASSGTGTPNTEAFF. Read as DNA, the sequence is TGTGCCAGCAGTGGGACCGGGACACCTAACACTGAAGCTTTCTTT.